This T cell receptor beta chain came from a study of blood T cells in healthy people across ages (dated by TCRdb to the mid-2010s). The study in broad terms: Template switching captured roughly one uniquely barcoded TCR beta cDNA molecule per two T cells in model experiments. Using deep sequencing normalized with unique cDNA molecular identifiers, the study measured how TCR beta repertoire diversity changes with age. Donors were grouped into four age groups: young (average 16 years), middle-aged (39), aged (about 60) and long-lived (approximately 81). To avoid experimental bias, donors of different ages were randomly spread across the sequencing lanes. Using the same blood draw, the study looked at two additional independent replicas of 1 million unique cDNA reads for two donors, one aged 18 to 30 and the other aged 80 or older.

The donors were some 36 Caucasian individuals from Russia, aged roughly 6 to 90 years, who were systemically healthy. Around 9.7 milliliters of peripheral blood were collected from each donor into EDTA-treated Vacutainer tubes. Ficoll-Paque density-gradient centrifugation was used to isolate PBMCs, with at least 7 million per sample. Total RNA was extracted from PBMCs with Trizol reagent, with at least 5.5 micrograms obtained per sample. The percentages of naive CD45RAhigh/CD27high T cells were determined by flow cytometry on a PBMC aliquot from every donor. Notes on this clonotype: What antigen it recognizes has not been identified. Per-base quality was not reported, and no clone a single base away is much larger than it.

The paper as a whole reports these results and caveats: As age increased, observed TCR beta diversity per million T cells dropped in a roughly linear way, and a significant reduction was already evident by age 40. Bulk unsorted PBMC profiling prevented conclusive comparison of naive and antigen-experienced compartments. Observed TCR beta diversity correlated strongly with the percentage of naive T cells measured by flow cytometry. Because donor CMV infection status was unknown, age-related changes in expanded clonotypes were potentially confounded. The long-lived group showed more naive CD4+ T cells, fewer expanded clones and increased TCR diversity than the aged group, suggesting age selection. Estimates of total diversity based on one million sequenced T cells were considered lower bounds and underestimates.

Trimming at the junction amounts to 4 bases on V and 7 bases on J, and the germline ends lie 17 bases apart. The CDR3 contains 14 residues, cysteine and phenylalanine counted. The kept DNA is CDR3 alone, 42 bases in frame from the first base. As encoded in the germline V gene (reference sequence), CDR1 is LGHDT while CDR2 is YNNKEL. The method behind the library was 5' RACE. The data were produced on an Illumina HiSeq 2500. A second roughly 6 to 11 cycle PCR used a sample-barcoded 5' primer and a J-beta primer mix. Each TCR beta cDNA molecule received a unique molecular identifier from a template-switch 5' adaptor carrying 12 random nucleotides. Each sample yielded at least 2.5 million CDR3-containing paired-end reads. The Mint cDNA synthesis kit, primed by a TRBC-specific oligonucleotide, was used to synthesize first-strand cDNA from all RNA. Following uracil-DNA glycosylase treatment, all cDNA underwent a first 18-cycle PCR with the universal primers M1SS and BC2_uni_R. The original pipeline was this. For normalization, 1 million high-quality reads were randomly selected from each sample, with every read carrying a distinct molecular identifier. Reads with shared molecular identifiers were discarded instead of being binned into consensus sequences. CDR3 identification, clonotype clustering and error correction used MiTCR with a Q25 quality threshold and the strictest error-elimination algorithm. A nonparametric unseen species model with Euler transformation was used to estimate lower-bound total TCR beta diversity. TCRdb took the public reads, trimmed them with fastp at Q25, ran MiXCR for clone calling and kept in-frame beta chains. A single entry per CDR3 protein holds the most common genes and DNA from its merged rows. None of the V and J calls come from the authors' own analysis; TCRdb made them. This sample gives 1.6 million or so distinct CDR3 sequences in total; roughly 32% of them show up just once. The top ten clonotypes cover 11% of the sample.

Sequences were obtained from blood. The chain couples TRBV3-1 to TRBJ2-7, with TRBD2 perhaps the D gene, on 5 matching bases. The TCR was taken from a young woman in good health. The bases read TGTGCCAGCAGCCCTAGTGACGGGGTTGGGGAGCAGTACTTC. This codes for CASSPSDGVGEQYF.